The present entry profiles one T cell receptor beta chain with its context. Measured with immunoSEQ multiplex PCR; TCRdb has only the in-frame clones, and not every one. The sample shows 180,000 or so clones, roughly 87% of them seen only once. The record originates from a study of blood T cell repertoires in COVID-19. The CDR3 totals 12 residues. The ends were cut back, 9 bases at V and 2 bases at J, with 8 bases in the middle. CDR1 and CDR2 (germline): KGHDR, SFDVKD. The TCR sequence derives from a human donor with acute COVID-19. The donor label of this sample is uncertain. The chain links TRBV24-1 to TRBJ2-3; a possible D gene is TRBD2 (6 bases). Sequenced: PBMCs or T cells enriched from blood (not recorded which). CDR3 sequence: CATGGSTDTQYF. The CDR3 nucleotides read TGTGCCACCGGGGGGTCCACAGATACGCAGTATTTT.